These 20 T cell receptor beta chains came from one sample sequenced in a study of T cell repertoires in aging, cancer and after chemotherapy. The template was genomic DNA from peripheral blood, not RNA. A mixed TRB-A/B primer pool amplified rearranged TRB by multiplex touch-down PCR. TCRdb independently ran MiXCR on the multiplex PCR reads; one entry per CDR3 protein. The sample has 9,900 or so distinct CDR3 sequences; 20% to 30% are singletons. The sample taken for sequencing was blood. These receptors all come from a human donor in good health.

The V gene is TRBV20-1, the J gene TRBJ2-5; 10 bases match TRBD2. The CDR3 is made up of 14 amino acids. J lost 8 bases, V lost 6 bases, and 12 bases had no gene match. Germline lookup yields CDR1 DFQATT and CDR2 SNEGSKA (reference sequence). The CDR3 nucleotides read TGCAGTGCCCTAAACCTAGCGGGAGTATCCACCCAGTACTTC. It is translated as CSALNLAGVSTQYF.

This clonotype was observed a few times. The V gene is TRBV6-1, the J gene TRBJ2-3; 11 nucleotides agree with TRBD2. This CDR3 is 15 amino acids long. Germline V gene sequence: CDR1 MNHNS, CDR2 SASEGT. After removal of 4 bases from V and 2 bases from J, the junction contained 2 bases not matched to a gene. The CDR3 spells CASSVTSGTTDTQYF. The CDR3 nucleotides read TGTGCCAGCAGTGTGACTAGCGGGACCACAGATACGCAGTATTTT.

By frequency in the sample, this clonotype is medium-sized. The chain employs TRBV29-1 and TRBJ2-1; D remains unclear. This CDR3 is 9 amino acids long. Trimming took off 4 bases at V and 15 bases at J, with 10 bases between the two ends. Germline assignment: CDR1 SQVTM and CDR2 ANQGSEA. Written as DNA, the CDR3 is TGCAGCGTTGGTCAGCCTACGTTCTTC. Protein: CSVGQPTFF.

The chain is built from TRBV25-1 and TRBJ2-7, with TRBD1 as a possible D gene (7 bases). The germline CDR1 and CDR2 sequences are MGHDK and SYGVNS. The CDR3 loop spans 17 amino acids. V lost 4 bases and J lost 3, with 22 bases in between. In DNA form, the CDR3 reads TGTGCCAGCAGTGCCCAATATTCTCGCGGGACAGACTACGAGCAGTACTTC. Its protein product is CASSAQYSRGTDYEQYF.

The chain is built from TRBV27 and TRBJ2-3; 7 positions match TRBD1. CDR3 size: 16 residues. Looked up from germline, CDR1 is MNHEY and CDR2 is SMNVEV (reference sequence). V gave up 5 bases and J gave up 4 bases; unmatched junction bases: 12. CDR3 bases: TGTGCCAGCAGTCCCGGGACAGCACCTCTCCCAGATACGCAGTATTTT. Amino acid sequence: CASSPGTAPLPDTQYF.

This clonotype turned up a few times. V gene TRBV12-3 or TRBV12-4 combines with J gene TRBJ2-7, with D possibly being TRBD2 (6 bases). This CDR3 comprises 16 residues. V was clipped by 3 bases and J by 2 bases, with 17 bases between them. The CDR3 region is CASSFTTGAITYEQYF. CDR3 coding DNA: TGTGCCAGCAGTTTTACGACGGGAGCCATTACCTACGAGCAGTACTTC.

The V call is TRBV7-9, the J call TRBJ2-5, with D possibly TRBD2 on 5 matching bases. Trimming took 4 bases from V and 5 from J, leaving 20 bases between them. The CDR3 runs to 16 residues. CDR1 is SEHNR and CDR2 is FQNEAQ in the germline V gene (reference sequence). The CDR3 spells CASSSRSARVGETQYF. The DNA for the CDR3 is TGTGCCAGCAGCTCACGGTCGGCGCGGGTGGGGGAGACCCAGTACTTC.

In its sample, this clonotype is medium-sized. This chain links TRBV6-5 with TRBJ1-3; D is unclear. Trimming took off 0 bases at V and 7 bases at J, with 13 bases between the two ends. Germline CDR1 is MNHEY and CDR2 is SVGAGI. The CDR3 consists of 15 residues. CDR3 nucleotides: TGTGCCAGCAGTTACTCCGGTGGAGATAGGAACACCATATATTTT. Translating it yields CASSYSGGDRNTIYF.

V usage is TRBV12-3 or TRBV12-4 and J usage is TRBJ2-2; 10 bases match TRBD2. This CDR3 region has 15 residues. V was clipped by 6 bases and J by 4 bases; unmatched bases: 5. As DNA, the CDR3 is TGTGCCAGCAGGAGCGGGGGGGGCCCCACCGGGGAGCTGTTTTTT. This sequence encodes CASRSGGGPTGELFF.

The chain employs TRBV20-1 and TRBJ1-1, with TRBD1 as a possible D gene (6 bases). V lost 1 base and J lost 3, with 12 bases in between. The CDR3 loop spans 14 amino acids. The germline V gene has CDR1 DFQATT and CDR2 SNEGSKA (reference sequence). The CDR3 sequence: CSARVGGGHTEAFF. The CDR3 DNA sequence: TGCAGTGCTAGAGTGGGGGGGGGGCACACTGAAGCTTTCTTT.

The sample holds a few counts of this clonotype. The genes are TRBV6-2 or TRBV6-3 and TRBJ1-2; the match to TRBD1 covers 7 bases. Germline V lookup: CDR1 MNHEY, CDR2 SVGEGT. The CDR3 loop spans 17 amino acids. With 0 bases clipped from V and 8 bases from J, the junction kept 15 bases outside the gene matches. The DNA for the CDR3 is TGTGCCAGCAGTTACTCCGCGGCGGGACAGAACTCTATAGGCTACACCTTC. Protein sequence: CASSYSAAGQNSIGYTF.

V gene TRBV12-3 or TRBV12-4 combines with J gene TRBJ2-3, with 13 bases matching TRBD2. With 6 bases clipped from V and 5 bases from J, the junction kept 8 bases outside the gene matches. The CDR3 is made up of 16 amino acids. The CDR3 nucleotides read TGTGCCAGCAGCCGACTAGCGGGAGGACCCCGAGATACGCAGTATTTT. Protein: CASSRLAGGPRDTQYF.

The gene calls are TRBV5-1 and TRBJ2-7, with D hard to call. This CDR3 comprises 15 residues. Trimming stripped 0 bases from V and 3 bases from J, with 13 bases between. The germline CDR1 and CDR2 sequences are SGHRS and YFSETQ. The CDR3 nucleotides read TGCGCCAGCAGCTTGGTGGTAGGGTGGTTCTACGAGCAGTACTTC. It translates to CASSLVVGWFYEQYF.

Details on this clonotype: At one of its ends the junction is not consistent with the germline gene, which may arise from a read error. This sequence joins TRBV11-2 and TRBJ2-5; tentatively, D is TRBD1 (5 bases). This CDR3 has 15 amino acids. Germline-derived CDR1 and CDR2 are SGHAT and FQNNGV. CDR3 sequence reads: CASSQDQQVQETQYF. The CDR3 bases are TGCGCCAGCAGCCAAGATCAACAGGTTCAAGAGACCCAGTACTTC. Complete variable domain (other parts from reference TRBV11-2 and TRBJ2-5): EAGVAQSPRYKIIEKRQSVAFWCNPISGHATLYWYQQILGQGPKLLIQFQNNGVVDDSQLPKDRFSAERLKGVDSTLKIQPAKLEDSAVYLCASSQDQQVQETQYFGPGTRLLVL.

This CDR3 is CASSLVGGLAGGSYNEQFF. CDR3 bases: TGTGCCAGCAGCTTAGTGGGGGGACTAGCGGGAGGGAGCTACAATGAGCAGTTCTTC. This chain uses TRBV7-3 with TRBJ2-1; TRBD2 matches at 16 bases. Germline trimming cut 2 bases from V and 3 bases from J; bases unmatched to any gene: 7. Germline V gives CDR1 SGHTA, CDR2 FQGTGA. The CDR3 loop spans 19 amino acids.

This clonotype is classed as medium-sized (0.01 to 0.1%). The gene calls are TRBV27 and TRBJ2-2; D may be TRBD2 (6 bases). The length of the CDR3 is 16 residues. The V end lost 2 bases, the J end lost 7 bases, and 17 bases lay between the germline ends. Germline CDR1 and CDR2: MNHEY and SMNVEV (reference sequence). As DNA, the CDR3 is TGTGCCAGCAGTTTAGGTCGGGGGACGTCGTACGGGGAGCTGTTTTTT. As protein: CASSLGRGTSYGELFF.

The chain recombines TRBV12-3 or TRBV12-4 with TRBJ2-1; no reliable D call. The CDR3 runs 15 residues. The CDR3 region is CASGLSGGWDNEQFF. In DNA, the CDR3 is TGTGCTAGTGGTTTGAGTGGCGGTTGGGACAATGAGCAGTTCTTC.

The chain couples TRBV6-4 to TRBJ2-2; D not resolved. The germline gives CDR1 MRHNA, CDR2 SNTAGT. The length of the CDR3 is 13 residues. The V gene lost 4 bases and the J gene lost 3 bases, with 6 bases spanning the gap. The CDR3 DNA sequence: TGTGCCAGCAGTGGAAGTCACACCGGGGAGCTGTTTTTT. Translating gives CASSGSHTGELFF.

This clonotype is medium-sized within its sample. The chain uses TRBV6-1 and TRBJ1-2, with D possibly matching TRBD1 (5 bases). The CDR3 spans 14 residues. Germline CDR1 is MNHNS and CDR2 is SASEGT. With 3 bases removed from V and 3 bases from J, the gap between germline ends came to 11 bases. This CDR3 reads CASSERGVDYGYTF. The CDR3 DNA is TGTGCCAGCAGTGAGCGGGGGGTGGACTATGGCTACACCTTC.

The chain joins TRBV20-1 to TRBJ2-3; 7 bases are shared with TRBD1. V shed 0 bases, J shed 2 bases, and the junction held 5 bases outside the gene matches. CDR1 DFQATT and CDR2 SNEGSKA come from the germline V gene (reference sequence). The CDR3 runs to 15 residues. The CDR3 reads CSARDAGTVTDTQYF. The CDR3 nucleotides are TGCAGTGCTAGAGATGCTGGGACAGTCACAGATACGCAGTATTTT.